This TCR beta chain originates from a study of blood T cells in healthy people across ages. General study results and limits: Diversity estimates from one million T cells were considered underestimates.

The authors ran a second PCR of 7 to 11 cycles using a sample-barcoded 5' primer and a J-beta primer mix. TCRdb ran MiXCR on the 5' RACE reads and lists one entry per CDR3 protein. The sample consists of approximately 1.5 million distinct CDR3 sequences, 34% of them appearing once. To note about this clonotype: As yet, its antigen is unknown.

The V end was cut by 0 bases, the J end by 6 bases, with 8 bases between. CDR1 and CDR2 from the germline V gene are SGHTA and FQGTGA. The CDR3 runs 13 residues. This clonotype originated in a woman between 25 and 40 years old in good health. The chain employs TRBV7-3 and TRBJ1-2, with D unresolved. Sequenced sample: blood. The CDR3 loop reads CASSLTLGDGYTF. The CDR3 region has the DNA TGTGCCAGCAGCTTAACGTTGGGCGATGGCTACACCTTC.